One and the same sample provided the 23 T cell receptor beta chains below, sequenced in a study of response to subunit inactivated influenza vaccine. Each CDR3 protein gets one entry after TCRdb re-called the RT-PCR reads with MiXCR. The table includes about 700,000 distinct CDR3 sequences, 11% to 15% detected once. The sample was PBMCs from blood, taken less than 15 days before vaccination. These TCRs come from a man between 45 and 60 years old who received an inactivated influenza vaccine.

The rearrangement links TRBV11-2 to TRBJ2-7, with D unclear. The CDR3 spans 15 residues. Germline V gene data show CDR1 as SGHAT and CDR2 as FQNNGV. With 1 base removed from V and 3 bases from J, the gap between germline ends came to 13 bases. CDR3 sequence: CASSLGSKSNYEQYF. CDR3 nucleotides: TGTGCCAGCAGCTTAGGGTCGAAATCGAACTACGAGCAGTACTTC.

This clonotype was seen at least ten times. The rearrangement links TRBV6-5 to TRBJ2-1; D uncertain. This CDR3 spans 17 amino acids. V lost 0 bases, J lost 0 bases, and 12 bases lay in between. Germline assignment: CDR1 MNHEY and CDR2 SVGAGI. The CDR3 region has the DNA TGTGCCAGCAGTTACTCGATATCTAACCCCTCCTACAATGAGCAGTTCTTC. Translation: CASSYSISNPSYNEQFF.

This chain links TRBV6-2 or TRBV6-3 with TRBJ2-7, with D unresolved. The V end lost 3 bases, the J end lost 0 bases, and 9 bases lay between the germline ends. The germline V gene has CDR1 MNHEY and CDR2 SVGEGT. The CDR3 loop spans 14 amino acids. The CDR3 DNA follows: TGTGCCAGCAGTTATCCGGACCCCTCCTACGAGCAGTACTTC. As protein: CASSYPDPSYEQYF.

The chain employs TRBV29-1 and TRBJ2-5; 15 positions match TRBD2. Germline CDR1 is SQVTM and CDR2 is ANQGSEA. The V and J ends lost 7 bases and 5 bases, in that order; junction bases with no gene match: 8. The CDR3 runs to 15 residues. CDR3 DNA: TGCAGCGCTCGGACTAGCGGGGGGGCAAGGGAGACCCAGTACTTC. It yields the protein CSARTSGGARETQYF.

This clonotype was seen a few times. The chain carries TRBV28 and TRBJ1-2; the D is unclear. Trimming removed 2 bases from V and 4 bases from J, with 14 bases in between. Germline loops: CDR1 MDHEN, CDR2 SYDVKM. This CDR3 is built from 15 residues. In DNA, the CDR3 is TGTGCCAGCAGTTTACCAGCGGGTAGCGGCTATGGCTACACCTTC. This translates into CASSLPAGSGYGYTF.

In this sample, this clonotype turned up a few times. The V and J genes are TRBV7-9 and TRBJ2-7; no clear D gene. CDR3 length: 14 amino acids. Germline assignment: CDR1 SEHNR and CDR2 FQNEAQ (reference sequence). The V end lost 5 bases, the J end lost 3 bases, and 14 bases lay between the germline ends. In DNA form, the CDR3 reads TGTGCCAGCAGCACACAAACCTCCAACTACGAGCAGTACTTC. It encodes CASSTQTSNYEQYF. The variable domain in full, completed from reference TRBV7-9 and TRBJ2-7, reads DTGVSQNPRHKITKRGQNVTFRCDPISEHNRLYWYRQTLGQGPEFLTYFQNEAQLEKSRLLSDRFSAERPKGSFSTLEIQRTEQGDSAMYLCASSTQTSNYEQYFGPGTRLTVT.

This clonotype was counted ten times or more. The gene calls are TRBV6-2 or TRBV6-3 and TRBJ1-1; D gene uncertain. With 2 bases removed from V and 1 base from J, the gap between germline ends came to 5 bases. Germline V gives CDR1 MNHEY, CDR2 SVGEGT. This CDR3 region has 13 residues. In DNA, the CDR3 is TGTGCCAGCAGTTACGCATGGAACACTGAAGCTTTCTTT. This encodes CASSYAWNTEAFF.

This clonotype has ten or more counts. The V and J genes are TRBV11-2 and TRBJ1-2; a possible D gene is TRBD1 (5 bases). Germline V lookup: CDR1 SGHAT, CDR2 FQNNGV. V gave up 0 bases and J gave up 8 bases, with 7 bases separating them. CDR3 length equals 12 residues. The chain's CDR3 is CASSLDTGGYTF. In DNA, the CDR3 is TGTGCCAGCAGCTTAGATACAGGCGGCTACACCTTC.

The chain joins TRBV14 to TRBJ2-1, with TRBD1 identical over 8 bases. Germline CDR1 reads SGHDN; CDR2 reads FVKESK. This CDR3 is 16 amino acids long. V shed 0 bases, J shed 4 bases, and the junction held 5 bases outside the gene matches. The CDR3 here is CASSQDRGRTYNEQFF. In DNA form, the CDR3 reads TGTGCCAGCAGCCAAGACAGGGGGCGCACATACAATGAGCAGTTCTTC.

This clonotype has more than one count but fewer than ten. J is TRBJ2-1 and V is TRBV10-3; 12 positions agree with TRBD2. Trimming took 4 bases from V and 2 from J; bases not matched to a gene: 6. Germline loops: CDR1 ENHRY, CDR2 SYGVKD. The CDR3 has 17 amino acids. The CDR3 region has the DNA TGTGCCATCAGTGGGTTAGGACTAGCGGGGCCCTACAATGAGCAGTTCTTC. Amino acid sequence: CAISGLGLAGPYNEQFF.

This clonotype showed up many times. This chain uses TRBV20-1 with TRBJ1-5; D call uncertain. Deletions cut 1 base from V and 3 bases from J, with 7 bases between. CDR1 is DFQATT, CDR2 SNEGSKA, per germline (reference sequence). The CDR3 extends over 13 amino acids. CDR3 nucleotide sequence: TGCAGTGCTAGAGGGCCATCCAATCAGCCCCAGCATTTT. This sequence encodes CSARGPSNQPQHF.

The rearrangement joins TRBV10-3 to TRBJ2-7, with D perhaps matching TRBD1 (5 bases). Germline V lookup: CDR1 ENHRY, CDR2 SYGVKD. Trimming shortened V by 3 bases and J by 4 bases, and 16 bases separated the two germline ends. CDR3 length: 15 amino acids. CDR3 loop: CAISESRQGPYEQYF. In DNA, the CDR3 is TGTGCCATCAGTGAAAGTCGTCAGGGCCCATACGAGCAGTACTTC.

The CDR3 loop reads CSVRGLAGVNEQFF. CDR3 nucleotide sequence: TGCAGCGTCAGGGGACTAGCGGGGGTCAATGAGCAGTTCTTC. This sequence joins TRBV29-1 and TRBJ2-1; 14 nucleotides line up with TRBD2. Germline V gene data show CDR1 as SQVTM and CDR2 as ANQGSEA. The CDR3 contains 14 residues. The ends lost 6 bases at V and 6 bases at J; junction bases unmatched: 4.

In this sample, this clonotype turned up a few times. This chain uses TRBV6-5 with TRBJ1-6; the D gene is possibly TRBD1 (5 bases). The V gene lost 0 bases and the J gene lost 0 bases, with 15 bases spanning the gap. The length of the CDR3 is 19 residues. Germline V CDR1 and CDR2: MNHEY, SVGAGI. CDR3 coding DNA: TGTGCCAGCAGTTACTCTCTTGGGGGGATAAGCTCCTATAATTCACCCCTCCACTTT. Translation: CASSYSLGGISSYNSPLHF.

This clonotype was counted only a few times. The gene calls are TRBV4-3 and TRBJ2-3, with TRBD2 identical over 8 bases. Germline CDR1 LGHNA, CDR2 YSLEER. The CDR3 extends over 16 amino acids. V was clipped by 0 bases and J by 1 base; unmatched bases: 3. The CDR3 DNA reads TGCGCCAGCAGCCAAGATAGCGGGGATGGCACAGATACGCAGTATTTT. Translation: CASSQDSGDGTDTQYF.

The rearrangement links TRBV29-1 to TRBJ1-2; D gene ambiguous. Germline CDR1 reads SQVTM; CDR2 reads ANQGSEA. Trimming took 1 base from V and 7 from J, leaving 7 bases between them. The CDR3 is 11 residues long. CDR3 amino acids: CSVEVEFGYTF. CDR3 coding DNA: TGCAGCGTTGAAGTAGAGTTTGGCTACACCTTC.

With regard to this clonotype: This may arise from a read error, as a much more abundant clone is one base away. The V call is TRBV12-3 or TRBV12-4, the J call TRBJ2-7, with a possible D match to TRBD2 (5 bases). V was trimmed by 3 bases and J by 3 bases, leaving 18 bases between them. There are 16 residues in the CDR3. The DNA for the CDR3 is TGTGCCAGCAGTTTCGCCTCGGGGAGATTAAACTACGAGCAGTACTTC. This translates into CASSFASGRLNYEQYF.

This clonotype was found a few times. The chain has TRBV3-1 and TRBJ1-2; possibly TRBD1 for D (5 bases). CDR1 LGHDT and CDR2 YNNKEL come from the germline V gene (reference sequence). Trimming took off 3 bases at V and 4 bases at J, with 9 bases between the two ends. The CDR3 runs to 13 residues. The CDR3 spells CASSQTALYGYTF. CDR3 DNA sequence: TGTGCCAGCAGCCAGACAGCCCTCTATGGCTACACCTTC.

J is TRBJ1-5 and V is TRBV19, with D hard to call. This CDR3 is built from 16 residues. V was clipped by 1 base and J by 7 bases, with 17 bases between them. From germline, CDR1 is LNHDA and CDR2 SQIVND (reference sequence). The CDR3 here is CASSIGGWIQEQPQHF. The CDR3 nucleotides read TGTGCCAGTAGTATAGGCGGTTGGATTCAAGAACAGCCCCAGCATTTT.

This chain connects TRBV6-4 to TRBJ2-1, with TRBD2 matching 9 bases. V lost 5 bases and J lost 1; bases outside the gene matches: 6. Germline V lookup: CDR1 MRHNA, CDR2 SNTAGT. This CDR3 region has 16 residues. As DNA, the CDR3 is TGTGCCAGCAGTTTAAGCGGGAGGTTATCCTACAATGAGCAGTTCTTC. Its translation: CASSLSGRLSYNEQFF.

There are a few counts of this clonotype. V and J are TRBV7-9 and TRBJ2-5, with TRBD1 matching over 7 bases. This CDR3 has 14 amino acids. Germline V gene lookup returns CDR1 SEHNR and CDR2 FQNEAQ (reference sequence). The trim removed 4 bases at V and 1 base at J, leaving 3 bases unmatched. The CDR3 spells CASSYPGGQETQYF. CDR3 coding DNA: TGTGCCAGCAGCTACCCAGGGGGCCAAGAGACCCAGTACTTC.

This clonotype occurred a few times. The chain couples TRBV12-3 or TRBV12-4 to TRBJ2-4; D remains ambiguous. The CDR3 length is 13 residues. The V end lost 3 bases, the J end lost 6 bases, and 9 bases lay between the germline ends. The CDR3 sequence: CASSFRSPNIQYF. The CDR3 DNA is TGTGCCAGCAGTTTTCGGTCTCCAAACATTCAGTACTTC.

This sequence joins TRBV29-1 and TRBJ1-2, with D possibly being TRBD1 (5 bases). The CDR3 covers 11 residues. V shed 3 bases and J shed 5 bases, with 7 bases lying between them. Germline V gene data show CDR1 as SQVTM and CDR2 as ANQGSEA. CDR3 sequence reads: CSVDRDYGYTF. In DNA, the CDR3 is TGCAGCGTTGACAGGGATTATGGCTACACCTTC.